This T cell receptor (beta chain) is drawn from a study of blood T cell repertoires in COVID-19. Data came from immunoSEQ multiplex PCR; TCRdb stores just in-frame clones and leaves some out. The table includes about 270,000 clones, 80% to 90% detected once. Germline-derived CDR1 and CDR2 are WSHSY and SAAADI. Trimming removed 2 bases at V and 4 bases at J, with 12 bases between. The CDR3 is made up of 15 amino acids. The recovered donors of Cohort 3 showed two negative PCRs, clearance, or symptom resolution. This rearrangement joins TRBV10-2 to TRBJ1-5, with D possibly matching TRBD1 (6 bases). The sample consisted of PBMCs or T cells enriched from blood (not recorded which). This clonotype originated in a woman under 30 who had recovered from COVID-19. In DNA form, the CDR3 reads TGCGCCAGCAGTGAGGCCAGGGGATCAAATCAGCCCCAGCATTTT. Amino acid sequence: CASSEARGSNQPQHF.